This T cell receptor (beta chain) was captured in a study of blood T cell repertoires in COVID-19. Study summary: COVID-19 samples, acute and convalescent, were from the United States, Italy and Spain. T cells, B-cell-depleted T cells, or PBMCs provided the cDNA or gDNA that served as material.

The V segment lost 3 bases and the J segment 5 bases; nucleotides outside the gene matches: 6. This CDR3 comprises 15 residues. Per the authors' pipeline: Reference gene primer amplification gave estimated nucleated cell counts. Some clones are missing from TCRdb's copy, which holds only in-frame ones; the method was immunoSEQ multiplex PCR. That table is the source of V, J and clone size, and D and trimming were worked out from the DNA. This table holds 100,000 to 120,000 clones, 70% to 90% found once. Sequencing was carried out using peripheral blood. The chain is built from TRBV23-1 and TRBJ2-2; 7 bases match TRBD1. TRBV23-1 carries the ORF label, with uncertain function. The clonotype originates from a human donor in a cohort sampled during active COVID-19. CDR3: CASSHPRGQTGELFF. The DNA of the CDR3 is TGCGCCAGCAGTCATCCCCGGGGACAGACCGGGGAGCTGTTTTTT.